What follows are 20 T cell receptor beta chains derived from one specimen sequenced in a study of blood T cell repertoires in COVID-19 (dated by TCRdb to 2020 to 2021). The library was produced with the immunoSEQ multiplex PCR assay. The clones in this table, taken by TCRdb from immuneACCESS, are in-frame only. Not every clone is retained; where verified, under half of the shortfall comes from an unresolved V gene, and the cause of the rest is unknown. Here the sample has roughly 280,000 clones; roughly 90% occur a single time. Jointly, the top ten make up roughly 10% of the sample. The sequencing input was peripheral blood. The receptors come from a woman aged 25 to 39 with COVID-19, enrolled during active disease.

The chain uses TRBV18 and TRBJ2-7; 8 nucleotides match TRBD1. V shed 3 bases, J shed 5 bases, and the junction held 3 bases outside the gene matches. The CDR3 is made up of 13 amino acids. Germline V gives CDR1 KGHSH, CDR2 LQKENI. The CDR3 here is CASSPTGGNEQYF. DNA of the CDR3: TGTGCCAGCTCACCTACAGGGGGGAACGAGCAGTACTTC.

This CDR3 is CASSSGGGGDTQYF. CDR3 nucleotide sequence: TGCGCCAGCAGCTCCGGAGGCGGGGGTGATACGCAGTATTTT. The chain recombines TRBV5-1 with TRBJ2-3, with 7 bases fitting TRBD2. V lost 3 bases, J lost 6 bases, and 7 bases stayed unmatched. CDR3 length: 14 residues. Germline CDR1 and CDR2: SGHRS and YFSETQ. Combining the CDR3 with reference TRBV5-1 and TRBJ2-3 gives the whole variable domain KAGVTQTPRYLIKTRGQQVTLSCSPISGHRSVSWYQQTPGQGLQFLFEYFSETQRNKGNFPGRFSGRQFSNSRSEMNVSTLELGDSALYLCASSSGGGGDTQYFGPGTRLTVL.

CDR3 sequence (DNA): TGCGCCAGCAGCTACGGGACAGGGACCTACGAGCAGTACTTC. The encoded protein is CASSYGTGTYEQYF. The V gene is TRBV5-1, the J gene TRBJ2-7, with 9 bases identical to TRBD1. Germline CDR1 and CDR2: SGHRS and YFSETQ. The CDR3 contains 14 residues. With 3 bases clipped from V and 2 bases from J, the junction kept 3 bases outside the gene matches.

The chain carries TRBV27 and TRBJ2-5, with 9 bases identical to TRBD1. Germline V gives CDR1 MNHEY, CDR2 SMNVEV (reference sequence). Germline trimming cut 5 bases from V and 6 bases from J; bases unmatched to any gene: 10. CDR3 size: 15 residues. The CDR3 sequence is CASSREPGQGKTQYF. The CDR3 DNA is TGTGCCAGCAGTCGAGAGCCGGGACAGGGTAAGACCCAGTACTTC.

The rearrangement uses TRBV7-9 and TRBJ1-2; D remains ambiguous. Per the germline V gene, CDR1 is SEHNR and CDR2 is FQNEAQ (reference sequence). The CDR3 extends over 15 amino acids. V was clipped by 5 bases and J by 2 bases, with 15 bases between them. This CDR3 reads CASSPTGRVNYGYTF. In DNA, the CDR3 is TGTGCCAGCAGCCCGACCGGGCGGGTGAACTATGGCTACACCTTC.

The chain combines TRBV5-1 with TRBJ2-7; TRBD1 aligns across 8 bases. V gave up 0 bases and J gave up 4 bases; unmatched junction bases: 9. From germline, CDR1 is SGHRS and CDR2 YFSETQ. The CDR3 has 16 residues. CDR3 sequence: CASSLAGQGASYEQYF. The DNA for the CDR3 is TGCGCCAGCAGCTTGGCGGGGCAGGGGGCCTCTTACGAGCAGTACTTC. Using reference TRBV5-1 and TRBJ2-7 for the parts outside the CDR3, the full variable domain is KAGVTQTPRYLIKTRGQQVTLSCSPISGHRSVSWYQQTPGQGLQFLFEYFSETQRNKGNFPGRFSGRQFSNSRSEMNVSTLELGDSALYLCASSLAGQGASYEQYFGPGTRLTVT.

The V and J genes are TRBV27 and TRBJ2-7; 12 bases align to TRBD2. Trimming removed 5 bases from V and 2 bases from J; junction bases left unmatched: 4. The CDR3 has 15 residues. Per the germline V gene, CDR1 is MNHEY and CDR2 is SMNVEV (reference sequence). CDR3 protein: CASSLTSGSTYEQYF. The CDR3 bases are TGTGCCAGCAGTCTGACTAGCGGGAGTACCTACGAGCAGTACTTC.

V gene TRBV30 combines with J gene TRBJ1-4, with a tentative D call TRBD1 (5 bases). The CDR3 spans 13 residues. Germline values: CDR1 GTSNPN, CDR2 SVGIG (reference sequence). Trimming took off 5 bases at V and 6 bases at J, with 13 bases between the two ends. CDR3 sequence (DNA): TGTGCCTGGGGCCAGGGCGGGGATGAAAAACTGTTTTTT. It yields the protein CAWGQGGDEKLFF.

V usage is TRBV30 and J usage is TRBJ2-3, with 8 bases matching TRBD1. V dropped 0 bases and J dropped 4; count of bases not matched to a gene: 9. The CDR3 contains 16 residues. The germline V gene has CDR1 GTSNPN and CDR2 SVGIG (reference sequence). The CDR3: CAWSVPGTGGPDTQYF. In DNA form, the CDR3 reads TGTGCCTGGAGTGTACCCGGGACAGGTGGGCCAGATACGCAGTATTTT.

In the case of this clone: This same CDR3 is encoded by further DNA sequences in the sample. The chain is built from TRBV19 and TRBJ1-1, with D possibly being TRBD1 (6 bases). The length of the CDR3 is 13 residues. Trimming cost V 1 base and J 5 bases, with 8 bases left between them. Per germline, CDR1 LNHDA and CDR2 SQIVND (reference sequence). The CDR3 DNA sequence: TGTGCCAGTAGTATAGGTCAGGGGACTGAAGCTTTCTTT. This codes for CASSIGQGTEAFF.

This chain joins TRBV30 and TRBJ1-1, with TRBD1 as a possible D gene (5 bases). V was trimmed by 5 bases and J by 1 base, leaving 11 bases between them. Germline loops: CDR1 GTSNPN, CDR2 SVGIG (reference sequence). CDR3 size: 13 residues. For the CDR3, the DNA is TGTGCCTGGTCCCCCGGGGGGAACACTGAAGCTTTCTTT. The encoded protein is CAWSPGGNTEAFF.

The chain recombines TRBV19 with TRBJ2-3; D ambiguous. The CDR3 has 14 residues. Germline CDR1 and CDR2: LNHDA and SQIVND (reference sequence). V gave up 0 bases and J gave up 4 bases, with 8 bases separating them. The CDR3 reads CASSIDVPADTQYF. DNA of the CDR3: TGTGCCAGTAGTATAGACGTGCCGGCAGATACGCAGTATTTT.

The chain employs TRBV27 and TRBJ2-3, with 10 bases fitting TRBD1. The CDR3 contains 16 residues. The J segment lost 4 bases and the V segment lost 9 bases, leaving 13 bases of the junction unmatched. CDR1 and CDR2 (germline): MNHEY, SMNVEV (reference sequence). In DNA, the CDR3 is TGTGCCAGAAAAACCGGGACAGGGGATTCGGCAGATACGCAGTATTTT. Residues: CARKTGTGDSADTQYF.

The gene calls are TRBV5-1 and TRBJ1-2, with 7 bases identical to TRBD1. The V segment lost 4 bases and the J segment 0 bases; nucleotides outside the gene matches: 3. The CDR3 spans 14 residues. The germline gives CDR1 SGHRS, CDR2 YFSETQ. The CDR3 DNA reads TGCGCCAGCAGCCCGGGACAGTCTAACTATGGCTACACCTTC. The encoded protein is CASSPGQSNYGYTF.

The chain has TRBV18 and TRBJ2-7; the match to TRBD1 covers 10 bases. V gave up 3 bases and J gave up 4 bases; unmatched junction bases: 6. Looked up from germline, CDR1 is KGHSH and CDR2 is LQKENI. The CDR3 has 15 amino acids. The CDR3 DNA is TGTGCCAGCTCACCGACCGGGACAGGGGCGTACGAGCAGTACTTC. Its protein is CASSPTGTGAYEQYF.

V and J are TRBV14 and TRBJ1-2; 11 nucleotides match TRBD1. J was trimmed by 5 bases and V by 3 bases; bases with no gene match: 2. Germline-derived CDR1 and CDR2 are SGHDN and FVKESK. The CDR3 sequence is 14 residues long. The CDR3 sequence: CASSQGQGVYGYTF. The CDR3 nucleotides read TGTGCCAGCAGCCAGGGACAGGGGGTTTATGGCTACACCTTC.

The gene calls are TRBV24-1 and TRBJ2-1; D is ambiguous. The germline V and J ends were trimmed by 3 bases and 0 bases, with 11 bases remaining between them. Germline V gene data show CDR1 as KGHDR and CDR2 as SFDVKD. This CDR3 has 16 amino acids. The CDR3: CATSDGWRSSYNEQFF. CDR3 in DNA: TGTGCCACCAGTGATGGGTGGCGGAGCTCCTACAATGAGCAGTTCTTC.

The rearrangement uses TRBV9 and TRBJ1-1; 10 positions match TRBD1. This CDR3 comprises 15 residues. The V gene's germline CDR1 is SGDLS and CDR2 YYNGEE. Germline trimming cut 4 bases from V and 3 bases from J; bases unmatched to any gene: 6. CDR3 in amino acids: CASSPRQGAYTEAFF. The CDR3 DNA reads as TGTGCCAGCAGCCCTAGACAGGGGGCCTACACTGAAGCTTTCTTT. Supplemented by reference TRBV9 and TRBJ1-1, the full variable domain reads DSGVTQTPKHLITATGQRVTLRCSPRSGDLSVYWYQQSLDQGLQFLIQYYNGEERAKGNILERFSAQQFPDLHSELNLSSLELGDSALYFCASSPRQGAYTEAFFGQGTRLTVV.

The chain carries TRBV5-1 and TRBJ2-1, with 7 nucleotides matching TRBD2. The CDR3 covers 14 residues. Germline lookup yields CDR1 SGHRS and CDR2 YFSETQ. The trim removed 0 bases at V and 6 bases at J, leaving 3 bases unmatched. The DNA for the CDR3 is TGCGCCAGCAGCTTGGCAGGGACTATCAATGAGCAGTTCTTC. Translation: CASSLAGTINEQFF. The full variable domain, with the rest looked up from reference TRBV5-1 and TRBJ2-1, is KAGVTQTPRYLIKTRGQQVTLSCSPISGHRSVSWYQQTPGQGLQFLFEYFSETQRNKGNFPGRFSGRQFSNSRSEMNVSTLELGDSALYLCASSLAGTINEQFFGPGTRLTVL.

This chain uses TRBV28 with TRBJ1-5; D is unclear. The CDR3 covers 14 residues. Trimming pared 5 bases from V and 7 bases from J, leaving 15 bases between. Germline V gives CDR1 MDHEN, CDR2 SYDVKM. Here the CDR3 reads CASSTMAAGQPQHF. As DNA, the CDR3 is TGTGCCAGCAGTACGATGGCAGCAGGACAGCCCCAGCATTTT.